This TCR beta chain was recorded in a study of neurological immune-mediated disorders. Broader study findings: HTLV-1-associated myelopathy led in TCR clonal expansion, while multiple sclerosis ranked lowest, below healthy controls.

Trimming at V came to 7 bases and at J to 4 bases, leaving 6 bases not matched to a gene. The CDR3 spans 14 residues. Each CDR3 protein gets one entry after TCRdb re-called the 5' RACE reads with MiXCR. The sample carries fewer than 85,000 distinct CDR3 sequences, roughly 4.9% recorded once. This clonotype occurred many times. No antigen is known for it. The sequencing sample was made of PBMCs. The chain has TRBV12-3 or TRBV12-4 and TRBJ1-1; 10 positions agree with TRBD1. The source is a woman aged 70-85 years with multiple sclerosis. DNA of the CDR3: TGTGCCAGCACGAGGACAGGGGGTCGCACTGAAGCTTTCTTT. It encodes CASTRTGGRTEAFF.